Below, 22 T cell receptor delta chains from the same sample are listed, as sequenced in a study of γδ T cells in repeated Plasmodium falciparum infection. TCRdb re-called clones from the multiplex PCR reads using CATT. The sample lists 45,000 to 50,000 delta-chain clones, 1.6% occurring once. Gammadelta T cells were flow-sorted from PBMC into Vgamma9/Vdelta2+ and Vdelta2-negative populations for bulk analysis. The source material was gamma-delta T cells from blood. These receptors were obtained from a pool of human donors (malaria-infected and uninfected, not separated).

The table lists this clone with a few counts. The protein held in TCRdb is that of a much larger clone and does not match this DNA's translation at residue 9, likely because of a read error; the protein shown is translated from the DNA. The chain uses TRDV1 and TRDJ1; tentative D call: TRDD3 (6 bases). CDR3 size: 12 residues. CDR1 and CDR2 (germline): TSWWSYY, QGS. The CDR3 sequence is CALGMGADRLIF. The CDR3 DNA reads TGTGCTCTTGGGATGGGGGCCGATAGACTCATCTTT.

This clone was observed at least ten times. The chain recombines TRDV1 with TRDJ1; TRDD3 matches 9 bases. With V trimmed by 2 bases and J by 0 bases, 16 bases remained unmatched. Germline V CDR1 and CDR2: TSWWSYY, QGS. The CDR3 runs 20 residues. The CDR3 DNA reads TGTGCTCTTGGGGAATCGACCTTTCGCTGGGGGATTCAGTACACCGATAAACTCATCTTT. Translated, it gives CALGESTFRWGIQYTDKLIF.

Note on this clone: A far larger clone lies a single base away; this is likely a read error. Other DNA sequences from this sample encode an identical CDR3 as well. This chain links TRDV2 with TRDJ1; 8 bases align to TRDD3. TCRdb carries no J gene annotation; the J gene was assigned here by matching the DNA with germline. Germline assignment: CDR1 GEAIGNYY and CDR2 EKD. This CDR3 is 15 amino acids long. V dropped 4 bases and J dropped 0; count of bases not matched to a gene: 6. Here the CDR3 reads CACEPLGDYTDKLIF. DNA for the CDR3: TGTGCCTGTGAGCCTTTGGGGGATTACACCGATAAACTCATCTTT.

This clone was seen more than once but under ten times. Since a far larger clone is one base different, this is likely a read error. Other DNA sequences in this sample translate to the same CDR3. The V call is TRDV1, the J call TRDJ1; D is perhaps TRDD1 (5 bases). TCRdb does not report a J gene; here it was assigned by matching the DNA to germline references. V was trimmed by 6 bases and J by 2 bases, leaving 19 bases between them. This CDR3 is 16 amino acids long. Germline assignment: CDR1 TSWWSYY and CDR2 QGS. CDR3 loop: CALGEEEISLTDKLIF. CDR3 nucleotides: TGTGCTCTTGGAGAAGAAGAAATCTCTCTTACCGATAAACTCATCTTT.

This clone was observed a handful of times. A read error likely explains why the TCRdb protein, taken from a much larger clone, differs from this DNA's translation at residue 6; the protein shown is translated from the DNA. The genes are TRDV1 and TRDJ1; 10 bases align to TRDD3. The J gene, missing from TCRdb, was assigned here through DNA to germline matching. The V and J ends lost 5 bases and 0 bases, in that order; junction bases with no gene match: 15. Germline loops: CDR1 TSWWSYY, CDR2 QGS. The CDR3 extends over 19 amino acids. The CDR3 DNA is TGTGCTCTTGGGATCCCTTCCCGTACTGGGGGATGCGACACCGATAAACTCATCTTT. Amino acids: CALGIPSRTGGCDTDKLIF.

This clone has just a few counts. The amino acid sequence in TCRdb belongs to a much larger clone and departs from this DNA's translation at residue 6, likely a sequencing read error; the sequence shown is translated from the DNA. The V and J genes are TRDV1 and TRDJ1; D unclear. No J segment appears in TCRdb, so it was assigned here by matching the sequence to germline. The CDR3 totals 18 residues. V was cut by 1 base and J by 7 bases, with 25 bases left in between. Germline V gene data show CDR1 as TSWWSYY and CDR2 as QGS. CDR3 region: CALGEPFPIPGESGKLIF. The CDR3 DNA reads TGTGCTCTTGGGGAACCTTTCCCCATTCCGGGCGAATCTGGTAAACTCATCTTT.

About this clone itself: A far larger clone is just one base off, so this is likely a read error. This chain joins TRDV2 and TRDJ3; 7 bases match TRDD3. The J gene, not given by TCRdb, was assigned here from a germline match of the nucleotide sequence. Germline V gene lookup returns CDR1 GEAIGNYY and CDR2 EKD. The CDR3 runs to 28 residues. The CDR3: CACDTIEITGSGGPIPTHNSWDTRQMFF. Here the CDR3 DNA reads TGTGCCTGTGACACGATTGAAATCACCGGGAGTGGGGGACCCATCCCAACTCACAATTCCTGGGACACCAGACAGATGTTTTTC.

This clone came up a few times. TCRdb pairs this DNA with a much larger clone's protein that differs at residue 3, likely a read error; the protein shown was translated from the DNA. The J gene is TRDJ1, the V gene TRDV1; the match to TRDD3 covers 7 bases. Here the J gene was assigned by germline matching of the DNA, as TCRdb has none. J was trimmed by 0 bases and V by 11 bases; bases with no gene match: 9. This CDR3 is built from 14 residues. Germline V gene lookup returns CDR1 TSWWSYY and CDR2 QGS. CDR3 region: CAFVWGAHTDKLIF. CDR3 bases: TGTGCTTTTGTCTGGGGGGCGCACACCGATAAACTCATCTTT.

Comments on this clone: It is likely a read error: a sequence one base away is far more abundant. The sample holds other DNA sequences that translate to the same CDR3. The rearrangement uses TRDV1 and TRDJ1, with D uncertain. CDR1 is TSWWSYY, CDR2 QGS, per germline. V dropped 2 bases and J dropped 0 bases, with 10 bases sitting between them. The CDR3 contains 15 residues. The CDR3: CALGEGKWYTDKLIF. In nucleotides, the CDR3 is TGTGCTCTTGGGGAAGGAAAATGGTACACCGATAAACTCATCTTT.

As concerns this clone: A read error is likely here: a far larger clone is one base away. Other DNA sequences of this sample code for an identical CDR3. The chain couples TRDV1 to TRDJ1, with unresolved D. This CDR3 contains 14 residues. The germline CDR1 and CDR2 sequences are TSWWSYY and QGS. CDR3 DNA sequence: TGTGCTCTTGGGGACGTTCTGTACACAGATAAACTCATCTTT. It is translated as CALGDVLYTDKLIF.

A few counts support this clone. A far larger clone is one base from this, pointing to a likely read error. Other DNA sequences in this specimen translate into the identical CDR3. This sequence joins TRDV2 and TRDJ3, with D tentatively TRDD3 (5 bases). The J gene, missing from TCRdb, was assigned here through DNA to germline matching. Germline CDR1 GEAIGNYY, CDR2 EKD. CDR3 length: 19 amino acids. The CDR3 region has the DNA TGTGCCTGTGACGCCGTGCGGACTTTAAGCTCCTGGGACACACGACAGATGTTTTTC. This encodes CACDAVRTLSSWDTRQMFF.

A remark on this clone: The protein held in TCRdb is that of a much larger clone and does not match this DNA's translation at residue 7, likely because of a read error; the protein shown is translated from the DNA. This chain connects TRDV1 to TRDJ1; TRDD3 matches at 9 bases. V shed 4 bases, J shed 8 bases, and the junction held 14 bases outside the gene matches. Germline values: CDR1 TSWWSYY, CDR2 QGS. The CDR3 has 16 residues. The DNA of the CDR3 is TGTGCTCTTGGGGCCGGCCCGGGGGATACATTCAACAAACTCATCTTT. This sequence encodes CALGAGPGDTFNKLIF.

A note on this clone: A far bigger clonotype differs at one base, so this is likely a read error. The sample holds other DNA sequences that translate to the same CDR3. The rearrangement links TRDV1 to TRDJ1; the match to TRDD3 covers 11 bases. Assignment of the J gene here rests on matching the DNA to germline, because TCRdb gives none. The germline V gene encodes CDR1 TSWWSYY and CDR2 QGS. The CDR3 is 28 residues long. J lost 0 bases, V lost 4 bases, and 40 bases had no gene match. The CDR3 DNA reads as TGTGCTCTTGGGGGCCCCTACAGGACCCTGCATTCCTTATTACTGGGGGATATTTCTTTTGGCTACACCGATAAACTCATCTTT. Translating gives CALGGPYRTLHSLLLGDISFGYTDKLIF.

This clone was observed a few times. A far larger clone is one base from this, pointing to a likely read error. V is TRDV1 and J is TRDJ1; no definite D call. The J gene was missing in TCRdb and was found by matching the end of the DNA to germline. From germline, CDR1 is TSWWSYY and CDR2 QGS. Trimming cost V 5 bases and J 2 bases, with 18 bases left between them. The CDR3 extends over 16 amino acids. The CDR3 sequence: CALGTRLPFGTDKLIF. CDR3 bases: TGTGCTCTTGGGACTCGGCTGCCGTTTGGGACCGATAAACTCATCTTT.

Note on this clone: TCRdb's protein, taken from a much larger clone, differs from this DNA's translation at residue 5, likely owing to a read error; the protein displayed comes from the DNA. The chain joins TRDV2 to TRDJ1; the match to TRDD3 covers 9 bases. In the absence of a J gene in TCRdb, the DNA was matched to germline to assign it here. This CDR3 is 17 amino acids long. The germline gives CDR1 GEAIGNYY, CDR2 EKD. V shed 4 bases, J shed 0 bases, and the junction held 11 bases outside the gene matches. The CDR3 sequence: CACEGLGDTHDTDKLIF. The CDR3 nucleotides read TGTGCCTGTGAGGGACTCGGGGATACGCATGACACCGATAAACTCATCTTT.

At least ten counts were recorded for this clone. The chain has TRDV1 and TRDJ1; TRDD3 is a possible D gene (6 bases). The length of the CDR3 is 21 residues. Deletions cut 0 bases from V and 2 bases from J, with 28 bases between. Germline CDR1 is TSWWSYY and CDR2 is QGS. CDR3 loop: CALGELGFEMQLLGFTDKLIF. CDR3 in DNA: TGTGCTCTTGGGGAACTCGGGTTTGAGATGCAATTACTGGGTTTTACCGATAAACTCATCTTT.

Worth noting for this clone: The protein TCRdb lists belongs to a much larger clone and differs from this DNA's translation at residue 11, which points to a read error; the protein shown is made from the DNA. Here the CDR3 reads CALGINLVTKPIF. The DNA of the CDR3 is TGTGCTCTTGGAATAAACCTGGTTACTAAACCCATCTTT. The J segment was not called; the V segment is TRDV1. CDR3 length: 13 residues. Germline values: CDR1 TSWWSYY, CDR2 QGS.

This clone has a count of ten or more. The chain uses TRDV2 and TRDJ1; 12 nucleotides agree with TRDD3. The germline CDR1 and CDR2 sequences are GEAIGNYY and EKD. The V gene end was trimmed by 4 bases and the J gene end by 0 bases; junction bases not matched to a gene: 11. The CDR3 covers 18 residues. The CDR3 sequence: CACDSLLGDTRNTDKLIF. CDR3 nucleotide sequence: TGTGCCTGTGATTCCCTACTGGGGGATACTAGGAACACCGATAAACTCATCTTT.

This clone has a handful of counts. A far larger clone is off by one base, so a read error is likely. At the DNA level, this CDR3 is encoded by other sequences in the same sample as well. This chain connects TRDV1 to TRDJ1; maybe TRDD3 (5 bases). No J gene is reported in TCRdb; it was inferred here by comparing the DNA with germline. This CDR3 has 19 amino acids. CDR1 TSWWSYY and CDR2 QGS come from the germline V gene. CDR3 in DNA: TGTGCTCTTGGGGGACTCTCGAGGTCGGGGGCCCTGTACACTGATAAACTCATCTTT. Amino acid sequence: CALGGLSRSGALYTDKLIF.

Note on this clone: The TCRdb protein, from a much larger clone, departs from this DNA's translation at residue 12, likely by read error; the protein shown derives from the DNA. V usage is TRDV1 and J usage is TRDJ2; D uncertain. Assignment of the J gene here rests on matching the DNA to germline, because TCRdb gives none. The germline CDR1 and CDR2 sequences are TSWWSYY and QGS. This CDR3 is built from 16 residues. This CDR3 reads CALGERITLLTGQLFF. The CDR3 DNA follows: TGTGCTCTTGGGGAACGGATCACCCTTTTGACAGGACAACTCTTCTTT.

Many counts were recorded for this clone. The chain's CDR3 is CACDTPPLGDTLLLWDTRQMFF. For the CDR3, the DNA is TGTGCCTGTGACACCCCTCCACTGGGGGATACGTTACTTCTCTGGGACACCCGACAGATGTTTTTC. The rearrangement links TRDV2 to TRDJ3; 13 positions match TRDD3. The CDR3 is 22 amino acids. Losses at the gene ends were 0 bases for V and 3 bases for J; bases not matched to a gene: 13. CDR1 and CDR2 (germline): GEAIGNYY, EKD.

This clone was observed many times. A much bigger clone sits one base away, suggesting this may be a read error. Other DNA variants within this sample encode the same CDR3. The chain combines TRDV1 with TRDJ1; 8 nucleotides match TRDD3. CDR1 is TSWWSYY and CDR2 is QGS in the germline V gene. This CDR3 has 22 amino acids. As DNA, the CDR3 is TGTGCTCTTGGGGAAGGTGTTACCCGGGGCCGACTGGGGGCTCCGTACACAGATAAACTCATCTTT. As protein: CALGEGVTRGRLGAPYTDKLIF.